These 24 T cell receptor beta chains came from one sample sequenced in a study of blood T cell repertoires in COVID-19. Some clones are missing from TCRdb's copy, which holds only in-frame ones; the method was immunoSEQ multiplex PCR. In the table there are 290,000 or so clones, roughly 80% of which are singletons. Sequencing was performed on PBMCs or T cells enriched from blood (not recorded which). These receptors came from a man aged 35 to 55 who had been exposed to COVID-19.

The chain has TRBV29-1 and TRBJ1-1; D is perhaps TRBD1 (6 bases). Germline CDR1 and CDR2: SQVTM and ANQGSEA. Between the trimmed V and J ends, which lost 7 bases and 8 bases, there was a span of 17 bases. This CDR3 has 12 residues. CDR3 DNA sequence: TGCAGCGGGGTGGATGGGGGCGAAGAAGCTTTCTTT. This sequence encodes CSGVDGGEEAFF.

The chain recombines TRBV5-1 with TRBJ2-7, with D perhaps TRBD1 (5 bases). This CDR3 contains 16 residues. V was shortened by 1 base and J by 2 bases, with 16 bases between the two germline ends. In germline, CDR1 is SGHRS, CDR2 YFSETQ. Here the CDR3 reads CASSLLWAAGTYEQYF. The CDR3 DNA reads as TGCGCCAGCAGCTTGTTGTGGGCCGCAGGGACCTACGAGCAGTACTTC. Full variable domain (remainder filled in from reference TRBV5-1 and TRBJ2-7): KAGVTQTPRYLIKTRGQQVTLSCSPISGHRSVSWYQQTPGQGLQFLFEYFSETQRNKGNFPGRFSGRQFSNSRSEMNVSTLELGDSALYLCASSLLWAAGTYEQYFGPGTRLTVT.

This clone appeared a few times. The chain carries TRBV12-3 or TRBV12-4 and TRBJ2-5, with 7 bases lining up with TRBD2. V lost 5 bases to trimming and J lost 5 bases; unmatched junction nucleotides: 5. The CDR3 is 13 residues long. CDR3 in amino acids: CASSESGDETQYF. CDR3 DNA sequence: TGTGCCAGCAGTGAAAGCGGGGATGAGACCCAGTACTTC.

A few counts support this clone. The CDR3 region has the DNA TGTGCCTGGAGTGTTATTAGCTATGGCTACACCTTC. This translates into CAWSVISYGYTF. The genes are TRBV30 and TRBJ1-2, with D unclear. Germline CDR1 GTSNPN, CDR2 SVGIG (reference sequence). The CDR3 is made up of 12 amino acids. Trimming removed 0 bases at V and 4 bases at J, with 6 bases between.

V and J are TRBV29-1 and TRBJ1-2; D not certain. This CDR3 contains 13 residues. Trimming pared 5 bases from V and 4 bases from J, leaving 14 bases between. CDR1 and CDR2 (germline): SQVTM, ANQGSEA. CDR3 amino acids: CSVSGQLTYGYTF. In DNA form, the CDR3 reads TGCAGCGTTTCTGGGCAACTTACCTATGGCTACACCTTC.

This chain joins TRBV3-1 (or the pseudogene TRBV3-2) and TRBJ2-5; the match to TRBD2 covers 7 bases. Germline CDR1 and CDR2: LGHDT and YNNKEL (reference sequence). The V segment lost 2 bases and the J segment 4 bases; nucleotides outside the gene matches: 7. This CDR3 spans 15 amino acids. CDR3 DNA: TGTGCCAGCAGCCAACGAGCGGGATCGGGAGAGACCCAGTACTTC. This gives the protein CASSQRAGSGETQYF.

The chain carries TRBV4-2 and TRBJ1-3; weak D call: TRBD1 (6 bases). V dropped 1 base and J dropped 0 bases, with 16 bases sitting between them. CDR1 is LGHNA, CDR2 YNFKEQ, per germline. This CDR3 has 18 amino acids. The CDR3 here is CASSQVWGGANSGNTIYF. In nucleotides, the CDR3 is TGTGCCAGCAGCCAAGTGTGGGGGGGGGCAAACTCTGGAAACACCATATATTTT.

The rearrangement uses TRBV19 and TRBJ1-5; TRBD1 matches 8 bases. Germline lookup yields CDR1 LNHDA and CDR2 SQIVND (reference sequence). J gave up 6 bases and V 7 bases, and 8 bases lay outside the gene matches. The CDR3 has 14 residues. In nucleotides, the CDR3 is TGTGCCAGTACACGGACAGGGAATTTTCAGCCCCAGCATTTT. Residues: CASTRTGNFQPQHF.

The chain joins TRBV6-4 to TRBJ2-7; TRBD1 agrees at 10 bases. Germline CDR1 reads MRHNA; CDR2 reads SNTAGT. The CDR3 sequence is 16 residues long. V dropped 9 bases and J dropped 4; count of bases not matched to a gene: 15. The CDR3 sequence is CARKSKGTGVDYEQYF. The CDR3 nucleotides are TGTGCCAGAAAGTCCAAAGGGACAGGGGTCGATTACGAGCAGTACTTC.

The J gene is TRBJ2-1, the V gene TRBV7-2, with D perhaps matching TRBD1 (6 bases). This CDR3 spans 14 amino acids. The germline V and J ends were trimmed by 5 bases and 7 bases, with 15 bases remaining between them. CDR1 and CDR2 (germline): SGHTA, FQGNSA. CDR3 in amino acids: CASSPMMRGNEQFF. The CDR3 coding sequence is TGTGCCAGCAGCCCGATGATGAGGGGGAATGAGCAGTTCTTC.

This chain joins TRBV5-5 and TRBJ2-3; TRBD1 matches at 9 bases. The J segment lost 0 bases and the V segment lost 1 base, leaving 6 bases of the junction unmatched. Per the germline V gene, CDR1 is SGHKS and CDR2 is YYEKEE (reference sequence). The CDR3 loop spans 17 amino acids. CDR3 residues: CASSLYGGTGSTDTQYF. Here the CDR3 DNA reads TGTGCCAGCAGCTTGTACGGCGGGACAGGGAGCACAGATACGCAGTATTTT.

V usage is TRBV12-3 or TRBV12-4 and J usage is TRBJ1-1, with no clear D. There are 11 residues in the CDR3. V was shortened by 6 bases and J by 4 bases, with 6 bases between the two germline ends. CDR3 sequence reads: CASRGGTEAFF. The CDR3 coding sequence is TGTGCCAGCAGGGGAGGCACTGAAGCTTTCTTT.

V usage is TRBV4-1 and J usage is TRBJ1-4; D not certain. Germline V CDR1 and CDR2: MGHRA, YSYEKL. The CDR3 has 16 residues. V gave up 2 bases and J gave up 4 bases, with 14 bases separating them. The chain's CDR3 is CASSQIGRRRNEKLFF. The CDR3 nucleotides read TGCGCCAGCAGCCAAATAGGCAGGCGCCGTAATGAAAAACTGTTTTTT.

This chain connects TRBV15 to TRBJ1-5; TRBD1 agrees at 12 bases. This CDR3 is 16 amino acids long. With V trimmed by 3 bases and J by 6 bases, 6 bases remained unmatched. Germline V gives CDR1 LNHNV, CDR2 YYDKDF (reference sequence). CDR3 nucleotide sequence: TGTGCCACCAGCAGTGGGGACAGGGGGCTGCGTCAGCCCCAGCATTTT. It codes for CATSSGDRGLRQPQHF.

This rearrangement joins TRBV6-5 to TRBJ2-1, with 7 bases identical to TRBD2. With V trimmed by 6 bases and J by 6 bases, 11 bases remained unmatched. CDR3 length: 15 amino acids. CDR1 and CDR2 (germline): MNHEY, SVGAGI. The CDR3 region has the DNA TGTGCCAGCAGCGAGCGGGACTCCTTGTCCAATGAGCAGTTCTTC. Protein: CASSERDSLSNEQFF.

The chain carries TRBV5-5 and TRBJ1-5; D ambiguous. V lost 2 bases and J lost 4, with 4 bases in between. Germline CDR1 SGHKS, CDR2 YYEKEE (reference sequence). This CDR3 comprises 12 residues. In DNA, the CDR3 is TGTGCCAGCAGCTTTCTGAATCAGCCCCAGCATTTT. The encoded protein is CASSFLNQPQHF.

The rearrangement uses TRBV15 and TRBJ2-1, with D perhaps TRBD1 (5 bases). Looked up from germline, CDR1 is LNHNV and CDR2 is YYDKDF (reference sequence). The CDR3 totals 16 residues. The V end lost 0 bases, the J end lost 6 bases, and 15 bases lay between the germline ends. The CDR3 DNA reads as TGTGCCACCAGCAGAGATGGGGCTAGAGTAGCCAATGAGCAGTTCTTC. Translation: CATSRDGARVANEQFF. Full variable domain (remainder filled in from reference TRBV15 and TRBJ2-1): DAMVIQNPRYQVTQFGKPVTLSCSQTLNHNVMYWYQQKSSQAPKLLFHYYDKDFNNEADTPDNFQSRRPNTSFCFLDIRSPGLGDTAMYLCATSRDGARVANEQFFGPGTRLTVL.

J is TRBJ2-1 and V is TRBV7-3; TRBD1 matches 8 bases. V lost 5 bases and J lost 10; bases outside the gene matches: 10. Germline values: CDR1 SGHTA, CDR2 FQGTGA. This CDR3 is built from 14 residues. The CDR3 here is CASSRTMDREEQFF. The CDR3, as DNA: TGTGCCAGCAGCCGCACGATGGACAGGGAAGAGCAGTTCTTC.

The chain recombines TRBV12-3 or TRBV12-4 with TRBJ2-7; 11 nucleotides align to TRBD2. J gave up 7 bases and V 6 bases, and 5 bases lay outside the gene matches. This CDR3 region has 13 residues. CDR3 nucleotide sequence: TGTGCCAGCAGGGTAGCGGGAGGGAATGAGCAGTACTTC. Its protein product is CASRVAGGNEQYF.

This chain links TRBV21-1 with TRBJ2-7; the listed D gene, TRBD1, was not tested against the DNA. TRBV21-1 is a recognized pseudogene. CDR3 length: 14 residues. The CDR3, as DNA: TGTGCCAGACTGGGGCCCCTCGTTATAGACGAGCAGTACTTC. Translation: CARLGPLVIDEQYF.

This clone has just a few counts. The chain joins TRBV11-3 to TRBJ2-7; 10 bases line up with TRBD1. Germline values: CDR1 SGHNT, CDR2 YENEEA. V lost 0 bases and J lost 4; bases outside the gene matches: 3. The CDR3 consists of 15 residues. CDR3 protein: CASSLDGQGGYEQYF. The CDR3 DNA reads as TGTGCCAGCAGCTTAGACGGACAGGGGGGATACGAGCAGTACTTC.

V usage is TRBV6-4 and J usage is TRBJ1-2; TRBD1 is a possible D gene (6 bases). V lost 5 bases and J lost 7, with 23 bases in between. Germline V gene lookup returns CDR1 MRHNA and CDR2 SNTAGT. The CDR3 length is 16 residues. CDR3 sequence (DNA): TGTGCCAGCAGTAAGGAGTTAGTTTGGGGGCTCGGTGGCTACACCTTC. This sequence encodes CASSKELVWGLGGYTF.

Concerning this clone: Other DNA sequences within the sample encode an identical CDR3. The chain uses TRBV7-9 and TRBJ1-1, with D tentatively TRBD1 (6 bases). V shed 5 bases and J shed 1 base, with 11 bases lying between them. The length of the CDR3 is 14 residues. Looked up from germline, CDR1 is SEHNR and CDR2 is FQNEAQ (reference sequence). The CDR3 sequence: CASSDRGGNTEAFF. Here the CDR3 DNA reads TGTGCCAGCAGCGACAGAGGGGGGAACACTGAAGCTTTCTTT.

The chain employs TRBV24-1 and TRBJ2-1; 9 nucleotides match TRBD2. This CDR3 comprises 14 residues. Germline loops: CDR1 KGHDR, CDR2 SFDVKD. Losses at the gene ends were 6 bases for V and 3 bases for J; bases not matched to a gene: 2. DNA of the CDR3: TGTGCCACCAGTTCGACTAGCGGCTACAATGAGCAGTTCTTC. Amino acids: CATSSTSGYNEQFF.